This T cell receptor (beta chain) was identified in a study of response to subunit inactivated influenza vaccine. Study-level findings and limits: The authors offered the suggestion that each seasonal influenza vaccination recruits few new T cells.

The CDR3 extends over 14 amino acids. This clonotype has a count of ten or more. Its antigen is undetermined. One junction end does not reproduce the germline sequence, and a read error may be involved. TCRdb re-called the RT-PCR reads with MiXCR, one entry per CDR3 protein. The sample contains more than 700,000 distinct CDR3 sequences, around 21% of which appear only once. This sample comprised PBMCs from blood, obtained about 5 days after vaccination. The source of this sequence is a man between 50 and 59 years old who received an inactivated influenza vaccine. This chain connects TRBV12-3 or TRBV12-4 to TRBJ2-7; 9 bases match TRBD2. The CDR3 here is CASRLAGASYEQYF. In DNA, the CDR3 is TGTGCCAGCAGGTTAGCGGGGGCTTCCTACGAGCAGTACTTC.